This T cell receptor (beta chain) came from a study of cytomegalovirus exposure and HLA in healthy donors. Primers included in the PCR were 60 Vbeta and 13 Jbeta primers. Sequencing used immunoSEQ multiplex PCR; TCRdb keeps in-frame clones, though not all of them. The sample is made up of fewer than 100,000 clones, and the top ten hold roughly 1.5% of it. CDR1 and CDR2 (germline): MRHNA, SNTAGT. This CDR3 is built from 12 residues. Unmatched junction bases numbered 3, after V lost 6 bases and J lost 6 bases. The TCR was taken from a woman aged 60-75 years in good health and CMV-seronegative. Sequences were obtained from PBMCs. The V gene is TRBV6-4, the J gene TRBJ1-2, with 8 bases aligning to TRBD1. The CDR3 DNA follows: TGTGCCAGCAGCGACAGGGGTAATGGCTACACCTTC. Encoded protein: CASSDRGNGYTF.